The rows below give T cell receptor beta chains drawn from one sample of a study of cytotoxic CD8 clonotypes in ibrutinib-treated CLL. The method was immunoSEQ multiplex PCR; TCRdb's version includes in-frame clones alone and lacks a portion of them. The sample holds nearly 300,000 clones, approximately 76% seen once. Sequenced here: PBMCs, sampled at disease progression, from a patient treated with ibrutinib. Every receptor here comes from a human donor with chronic lymphocytic leukemia. CDR3s include the opening cysteine and the closing phenylalanine or tryptophan. D genes are given only for firm matches. The size of a clone is reported for some rows only, either as once, few or many, or as a class for expanded clones.

v_gene	abundance	j_gene	d_gene	CDR3aa	CDR3nt
TRBV5-6	.	TRBJ1-2	.	CASSLDRYYGYTF	TGTGCCAGCAGCTTGGACAGGTACTATGGCTACACCTTC
TRBV7-6	.	TRBJ2-3	TRBD2	CASSFRGAGVQDTDTQYF	TGTGCCAGCAGCTTTCGGGGCGCGGGAGTTCAGGACACAGATACGCAGTATTTT
TRBV10-3	few	TRBJ2-5	TRBD2	CAISESLAVQETQYF	TGTGCCATCAGTGAGTCCCTAGCGGTCCAAGAGACCCAGTACTTC
TRBV29-1	once	TRBJ2-3	.	CSVEPTTDTQYF	TGCAGCGTTGAGCCAACTACAGATACGCAGTATTTT
TRBV7-2	.	TRBJ2-3	.	CASSLPDTQYF	TGTGCCAGCAGCTTACCCGATACGCAGTATTTT
TRBV6-5	few	TRBJ2-7	.	CASSYSFLGGHYEQYF	TGTGCCAGCAGTTACTCCTTTCTAGGGGGTCACTACGAGCAGTACTTC
TRBV4-1	.	TRBJ1-6	.	CASSQEGIPNSPLHF	TGCGCCAGCAGCCAAGAAGGCATTCCTAATTCACCCCTCCACTTT
TRBV29-1	.	TRBJ2-7	.	CSVGGVKTYEQYF	TGCAGCGTTGGCGGCGTCAAGACCTACGAGCAGTACTTC
TRBV2	.	TRBJ2-7	.	CASSGGGYSYEQYF	TGTGCCAGCAGCGGGGGCGGATACTCCTACGAGCAGTACTTC
TRBV9	.	TRBJ2-1	TRBD2	CASSTRLAGSYNEQFF	TGTGCCAGCAGCACCAGACTAGCGGGGTCCTACAATGAGCAGTTCTTC
TRBV4-1	.	TRBJ1-1	.	CASSPGTLVTEAFF	TGCGCCAGCAGCCCGGGAACCCTCGTTACTGAAGCTTTCTTT
TRBV10-1	.	TRBJ1-2	.	CASSAGLTYGYTF	TGCGCCAGCAGTGCGGGACTCACATATGGCTACACCTTC
TRBV5-6	.	TRBJ2-1	TRBD2	CASSLGLTAYNEQFF	TGTGCCAGCAGCCTGGGACTAACGGCGTACAATGAGCAGTTCTTC
TRBV7-9	few	TRBJ2-3	.	CASSLHRTGYSTDTQYF	TGTGCCAGCAGCTTACACCGGACGGGGTACAGCACAGATACGCAGTATTTT
TRBV19	.	TRBJ1-1	TRBD1	CASSIITGGTEAFF	TGTGCCAGTAGTATTATAACAGGGGGCACTGAAGCTTTCTTT
TRBV28	.	TRBJ2-7	.	CASFGETRDGDYEQYF	TGTGCCAGCTTTGGGGAAACCCGGGACGGAGACTACGAGCAGTACTTC
TRBV14	.	TRBJ2-2	.	CASSRFSGYTGELFF	TGTGCCAGCAGCCGGTTCAGCGGGTACACCGGGGAGCTGTTTTTT
TRBV21-1	once	TRBJ1-2	.	CASRYRGRNHGYTF	TGTGCCAGCAGGTACAGGGGGCGCAATCATGGCTACACCTTC
TRBV11-2	.	TRBJ2-3	.	CASSLITGDTQYF	TGTGCCAGCAGCTTAATTACGGGGGATACGCAGTATTTT
TRBV19	.	TRBJ2-1	.	CASSIAGSVGNEQFF	TGTGCCAGTAGTATCGCCGGTTCGGTTGGCAATGAGCAGTTCTTC
TRBV5-1	.	TRBJ1-2	.	CASRGETVGGYTF	TGCGCCAGCAGAGGGGAAACAGTAGGCGGCTACACCTTC
TRBV18	.	TRBJ1-5	TRBD1	CASSEDRAPSYQPQHF	TGTGCCAGCTCGGAAGACAGGGCACCATCTTATCAGCCCCAGCATTTT
TRBV9	.	TRBJ1-1	.	CASSYGVSVDTEAFF	TGTGCCAGCAGTTATGGGGTGAGTGTCGACACTGAAGCTTTCTTT
TRBV5-1	.	TRBJ2-1	.	CASSLYVAVNNEQFF	TGCGCCAGCAGCTTGTATGTAGCCGTGAACAATGAGCAGTTCTTC
TRBV9	.	TRBJ1-2	.	CASSGTGSYGYTF	TGTGCCAGCAGCGGCACCGGGAGCTATGGCTACACCTTC
TRBV29-1	.	TRBJ2-1	.	CSALVEGSYNEQFF	TGCAGCGCCCTAGTTGAGGGCTCCTACAATGAGCAGTTCTTC
TRBV15	once	TRBJ2-1	.	CATSRGQGKDNEQFF	TGTGCCACCAGCAGAGGTCAGGGGAAAGACAATGAGCAGTTCTTC
TRBV28	.	TRBJ2-5	.	CASSLLARRGWETQYF	TGTGCCAGCAGTTTACTGGCCCGGAGAGGGTGGGAGACCCAGTACTTC